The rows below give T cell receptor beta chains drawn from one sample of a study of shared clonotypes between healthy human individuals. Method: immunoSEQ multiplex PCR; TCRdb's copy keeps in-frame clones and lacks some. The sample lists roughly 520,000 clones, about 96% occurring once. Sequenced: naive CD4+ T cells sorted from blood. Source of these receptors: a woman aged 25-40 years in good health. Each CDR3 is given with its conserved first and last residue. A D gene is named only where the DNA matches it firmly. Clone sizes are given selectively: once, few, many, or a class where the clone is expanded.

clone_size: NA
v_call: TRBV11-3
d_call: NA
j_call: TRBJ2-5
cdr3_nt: TGTGCCAGCAGCTTAGCGGAACAAGAGACCCAGTACTTC
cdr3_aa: CASSLAEQETQYF

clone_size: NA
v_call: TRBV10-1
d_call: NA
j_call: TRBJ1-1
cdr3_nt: TGCGCCAGCAGTCCGGACCCGAACACTGAAGCTTTCTTT
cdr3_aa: CASSPDPNTEAFF

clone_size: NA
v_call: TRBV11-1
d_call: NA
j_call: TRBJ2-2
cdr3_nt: TGTGCCAGCAGCTTCGCAGGTGTCGGGGAGCTGTTTTTT
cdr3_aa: CASSFAGVGELFF

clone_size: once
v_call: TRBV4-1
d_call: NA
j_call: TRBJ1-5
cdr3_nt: TGCGCCAGCAGCCTGGGTCGGGGGAATGGCAATCAGCCCCAGCATTTT
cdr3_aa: CASSLGRGNGNQPQHF

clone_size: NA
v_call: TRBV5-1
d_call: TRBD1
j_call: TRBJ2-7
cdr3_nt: TGCGCCAGCAGCATAGACAGGGGGCGCGGCGAGCAGTACTTC
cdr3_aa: CASSIDRGRGEQYF

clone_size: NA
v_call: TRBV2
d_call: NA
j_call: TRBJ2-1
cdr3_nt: TGTGCCAGCAGTGAAAGCTATGGGGAGCAGTTCTTC
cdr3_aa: CASSESYGEQFF

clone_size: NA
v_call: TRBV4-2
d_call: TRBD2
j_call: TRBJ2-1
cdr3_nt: TGTGCCAGCAGCCAAACTAGCGGGTCCCACAATGAGCAGTTCTTC
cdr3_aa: CASSQTSGSHNEQFF

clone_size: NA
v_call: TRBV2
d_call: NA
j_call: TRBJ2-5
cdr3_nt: TGTGCCAGCAGTGGGGGATTTAAAGAGACCCAGTACTTC
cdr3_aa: CASSGGFKETQYF

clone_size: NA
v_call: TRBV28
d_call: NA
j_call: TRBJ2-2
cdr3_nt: TGTGCCAGCAGTAGCCCGGGACAAGGGAACACCGGGGAGCTGTTTTTT
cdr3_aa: CASSSPGQGNTGELFF

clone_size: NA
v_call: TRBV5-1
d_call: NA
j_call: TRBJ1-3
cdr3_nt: TGCGCCAGCAGCAGGGGGAGCTCTGGAAACACCATATATTTT
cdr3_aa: CASSRGSSGNTIYF

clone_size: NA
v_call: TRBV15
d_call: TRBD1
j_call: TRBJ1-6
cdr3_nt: TGTGCCACCACGATATCCGGGACAGGGAATTCACCCCTCCACTTT
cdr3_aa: CATTISGTGNSPLHF

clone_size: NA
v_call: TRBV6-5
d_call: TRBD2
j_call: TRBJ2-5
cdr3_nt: TGTGCCAGCAGCCTGAGCGGGAGAGGAGAGACCCAGTACTTC
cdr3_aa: CASSLSGRGETQYF

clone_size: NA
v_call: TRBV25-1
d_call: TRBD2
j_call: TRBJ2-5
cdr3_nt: TGTGCCAGCAGTGAACCCGGGACTAGCGTAGAGACCCAGTACTTC
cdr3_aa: CASSEPGTSVETQYF

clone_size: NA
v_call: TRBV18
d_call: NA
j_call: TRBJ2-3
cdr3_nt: TGTGCCAGCTCACCGACGTTCCCAAGCACAGATACGCAGTATTTT
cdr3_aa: CASSPTFPSTDTQYF

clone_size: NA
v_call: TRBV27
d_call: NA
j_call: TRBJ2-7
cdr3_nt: TGTGCCAGCAGCCCTCCTTCTTTGACAGGTACCTCCTACGAGCAGTACTTC
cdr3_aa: CASSPPSLTGTSYEQYF

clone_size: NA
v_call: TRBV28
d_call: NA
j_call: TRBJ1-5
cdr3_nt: TGTGCCAGCAGTTACAGCAGGGGAGGGAATAGCAATCAGCCCCAGCATTTT
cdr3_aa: CASSYSRGGNSNQPQHF

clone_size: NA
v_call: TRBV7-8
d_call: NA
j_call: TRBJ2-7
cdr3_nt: TGTGCCAGCAGCTTACCCGGAAAGCAGGCCTACGAGCAGTACTTC
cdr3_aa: CASSLPGKQAYEQYF

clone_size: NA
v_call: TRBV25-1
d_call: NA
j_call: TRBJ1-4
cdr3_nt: TGTGCCACCTTAGACGGGAATGAAAAACTGTTTTTT
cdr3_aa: CATLDGNEKLFF

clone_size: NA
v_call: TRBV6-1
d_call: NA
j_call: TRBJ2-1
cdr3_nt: TGTGCCAGCAGTCCCATAAGAAGTGAGCAGTTCTTC
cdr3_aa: CASSPIRSEQFF

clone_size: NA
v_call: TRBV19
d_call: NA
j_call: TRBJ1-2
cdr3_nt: TGTGCCAGTAGTAAGGCAGACAGATACTATGGCTACACCTTC
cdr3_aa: CASSKADRYYGYTF

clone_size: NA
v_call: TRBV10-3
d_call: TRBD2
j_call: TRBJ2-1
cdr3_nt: TGTGCCACGGGGGGGACCGTGGTGATAAATGAGCAGTTCTTC
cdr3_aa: CATGGTVVINEQFF

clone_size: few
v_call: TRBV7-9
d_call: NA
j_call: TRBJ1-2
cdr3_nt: TGTGCCAGAATTCCACAGGACAGTATCCCCCTCTATGGCTACACCTTC
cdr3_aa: CARIPQDSIPLYGYTF

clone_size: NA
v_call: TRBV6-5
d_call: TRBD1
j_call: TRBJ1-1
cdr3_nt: TGTGCCAGCAGTGGACAGGGGCGAAGGACTGAAGCTTTCTTT
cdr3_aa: CASSGQGRRTEAFF

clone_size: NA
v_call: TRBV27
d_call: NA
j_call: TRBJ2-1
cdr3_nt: TGTGCCAGCAGTTCGCAGCTTAGGAGCGACTCCTACAATGAGCAGTTCTTC
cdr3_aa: CASSSQLRSDSYNEQFF

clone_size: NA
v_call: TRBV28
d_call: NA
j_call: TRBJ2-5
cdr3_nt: TGTGCCAGCAGCCCGACTCTCTCAGGGACCCAGTACTTC
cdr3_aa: CASSPTLSGTQYF

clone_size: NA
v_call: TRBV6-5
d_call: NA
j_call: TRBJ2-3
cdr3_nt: TGTGCCAGCAGTTACTCGGAGACACTCCCTCTCCCGCAGTATTTT
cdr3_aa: CASSYSETLPLPQYF

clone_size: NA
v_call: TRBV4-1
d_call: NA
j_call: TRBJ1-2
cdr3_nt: TGCGCCAGCAGCCAAGGAGACAGAACAGACTGGGCCTTC
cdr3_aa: CASSQGDRTDWAF

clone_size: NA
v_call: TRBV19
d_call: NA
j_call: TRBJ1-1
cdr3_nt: TGTGCCAGTAGCCCCATGGGGGGGGCTGGGACTGAAGCTTTCTTT
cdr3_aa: CASSPMGGAGTEAFF

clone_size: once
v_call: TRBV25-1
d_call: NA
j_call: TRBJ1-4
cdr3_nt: TGTGCCAGCAGTCCAGGCGCCTCTGCAACTAATGAAAAACTGTTTTTT
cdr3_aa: CASSPGASATNEKLFF

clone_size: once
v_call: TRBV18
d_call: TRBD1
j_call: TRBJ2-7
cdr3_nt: TGTGCCAGCTCGCCCAACAGGGGCTACGAGCAGTACTTC
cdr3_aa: CASSPNRGYEQYF

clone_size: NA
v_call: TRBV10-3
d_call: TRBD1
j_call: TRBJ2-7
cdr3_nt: TGTGCCATGGCAGGGAAAGGACAGGGCCGGGGCGAGCAGTACTTC
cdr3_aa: CAMAGKGQGRGEQYF

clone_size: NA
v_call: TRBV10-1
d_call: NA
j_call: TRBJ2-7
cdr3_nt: TGCGCCAGCAGTGATCCGGGACTGCCTTACGAGCAGTACTTC
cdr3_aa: CASSDPGLPYEQYF

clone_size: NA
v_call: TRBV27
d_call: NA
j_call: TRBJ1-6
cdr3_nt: TGTGCCAGCAGTGAGGGGGAGGTTTCACCCCTCCACTTT
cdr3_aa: CASSEGEVSPLHF

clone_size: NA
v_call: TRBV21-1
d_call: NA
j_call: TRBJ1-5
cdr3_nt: TGTGCCAGCAGCAAACCCCAGGCAGGCCCCATACCTTATAGCAATCAGCCCCAGCATTTT
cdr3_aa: CASSKPQAGPIPYSNQPQHF

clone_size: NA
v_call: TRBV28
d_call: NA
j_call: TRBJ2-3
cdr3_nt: TGTGCCAGCAGTTTATTCCGGACAGACACAGATACGCAGTATTTT
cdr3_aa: CASSLFRTDTDTQYF

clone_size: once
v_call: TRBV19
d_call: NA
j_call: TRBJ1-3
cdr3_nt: TGTGCCAGTATTCCCGGACCCTCTGGAAACACCATATATTTT
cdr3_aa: CASIPGPSGNTIYF

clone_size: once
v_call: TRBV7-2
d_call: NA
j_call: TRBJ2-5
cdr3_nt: TGTGCCAGCAGCTTACGGGAGATAGAGACCCAGTACTTC
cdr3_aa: CASSLREIETQYF

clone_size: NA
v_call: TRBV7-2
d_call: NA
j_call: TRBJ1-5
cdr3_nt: TGTGCCAGCAGCTTAAGCTTACAGCCTCGGGGCCAGCCCCAGCATTTT
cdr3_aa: CASSLSLQPRGQPQHF

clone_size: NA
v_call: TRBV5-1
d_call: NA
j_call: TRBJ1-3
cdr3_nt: TGCGCCAGCAGCCTGAGACAGGTCAACTCTGGAAACACCATATATTTT
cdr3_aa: CASSLRQVNSGNTIYF

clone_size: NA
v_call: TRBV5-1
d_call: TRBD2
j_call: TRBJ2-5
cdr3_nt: TGCGCCAGCAGCTTGATGATAGCTAGCGGGACTGAGACCCAGTACTTC
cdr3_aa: CASSLMIASGTETQYF

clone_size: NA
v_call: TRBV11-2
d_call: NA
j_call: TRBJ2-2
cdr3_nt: TGTGCCAGCAGCTTGCGGGGGCTCAACACCGGGGAGCTGTTTTTT
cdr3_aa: CASSLRGLNTGELFF

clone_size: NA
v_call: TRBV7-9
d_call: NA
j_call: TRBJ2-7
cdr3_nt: TGTGCCAGCAGTTTAGTAGGGAAGTCCTCCTACGAGCAGTACTTC
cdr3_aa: CASSLVGKSSYEQYF

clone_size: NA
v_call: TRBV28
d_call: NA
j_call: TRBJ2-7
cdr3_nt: TGTGCCAGCAGTTTATATCGGGCCCCCTACGAGCAGTACTTC
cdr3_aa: CASSLYRAPYEQYF

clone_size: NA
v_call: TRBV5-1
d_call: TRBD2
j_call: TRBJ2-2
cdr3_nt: TGCGCCAGCAGTAGAATCCGTGGACTAGCGGGAGAGGGGAACACCGGGGAGCTGTTTTTT
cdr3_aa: CASSRIRGLAGEGNTGELFF

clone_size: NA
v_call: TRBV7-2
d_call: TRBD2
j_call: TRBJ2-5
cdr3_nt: TGTGCCAGCAGCTTCGGGACTAGCGGGAGGGCCCGGGAGACCCAGTACTTC
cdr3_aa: CASSFGTSGRARETQYF

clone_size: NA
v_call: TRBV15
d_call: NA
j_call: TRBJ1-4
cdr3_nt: TGTGCCACCAGCAGGGGACTTAATGAAAAACTGTTTTTT
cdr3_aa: CATSRGLNEKLFF